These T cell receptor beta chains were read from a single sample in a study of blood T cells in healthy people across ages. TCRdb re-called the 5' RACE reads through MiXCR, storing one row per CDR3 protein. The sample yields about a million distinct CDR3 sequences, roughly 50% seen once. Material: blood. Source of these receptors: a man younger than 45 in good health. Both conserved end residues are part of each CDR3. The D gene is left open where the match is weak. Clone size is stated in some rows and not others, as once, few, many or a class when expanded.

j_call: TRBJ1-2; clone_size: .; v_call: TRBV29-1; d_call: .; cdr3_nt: TGCAGCGTGGGATCTTATGGCTACACCTTC; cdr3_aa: CSVGSYGYTF
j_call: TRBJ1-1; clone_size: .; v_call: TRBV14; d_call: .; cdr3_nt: TGTGCCAGCAGCCGCCAAGTTCTGAGAGATAGAATCGAAGCTTTCTTT; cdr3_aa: CASSRQVLRDRIEAFF
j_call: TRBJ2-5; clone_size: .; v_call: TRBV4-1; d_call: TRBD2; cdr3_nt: TGCGCCAGCAGCCAACTGAGCGGGGGGCGAAACCAAGAGACCCAGTACTTC; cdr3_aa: CASSQLSGGRNQETQYF
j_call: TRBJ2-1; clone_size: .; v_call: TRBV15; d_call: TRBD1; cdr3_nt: TGTGCCACCAGCAGAGTGACAGGGGACCCCAATGAGCAGTTCTTC; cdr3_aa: CATSRVTGDPNEQFF
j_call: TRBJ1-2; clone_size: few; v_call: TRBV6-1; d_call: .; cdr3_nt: TGTGCCAGCAGTGAATTGGGGGGGCAGGGTAACTATGGCTACACCTTC; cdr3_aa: CASSELGGQGNYGYTF
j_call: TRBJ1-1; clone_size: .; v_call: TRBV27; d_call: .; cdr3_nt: TGTGCCACCGGGCAGCGAGTATACACTGAAGCTTTCTTT; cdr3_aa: CATGQRVYTEAFF
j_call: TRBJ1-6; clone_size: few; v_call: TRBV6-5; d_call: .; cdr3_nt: TGTGCCAGCAGTTACAGGCAGGGGCCTGGGAATTCACCCCTCCACTTT; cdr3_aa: CASSYRQGPGNSPLHF
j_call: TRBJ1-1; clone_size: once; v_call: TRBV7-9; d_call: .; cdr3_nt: TGTGCCAGCAGCTTTCGGTTGAATGAAGCTTTCTTT; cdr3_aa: CASSFRLNEAFF
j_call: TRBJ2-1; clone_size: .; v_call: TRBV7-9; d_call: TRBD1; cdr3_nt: TGTGCCAGCAGCTCAGCAGGGGGTCCCAATAACAATGAGCAGTTCTTC; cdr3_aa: CASSSAGGPNNNEQFF
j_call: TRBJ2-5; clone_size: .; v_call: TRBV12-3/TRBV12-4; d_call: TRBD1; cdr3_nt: TGTGCCAGCAGTTGGGGACAGGGGGCTGGGGAGCAGTACTTC; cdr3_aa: CASSWGQGAGEQYF
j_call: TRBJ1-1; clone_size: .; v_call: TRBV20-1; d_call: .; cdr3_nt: TGCAGTGCTAGGTCTCCGAACACTGAAGCTTTCTTT; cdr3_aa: CSARSPNTEAFF
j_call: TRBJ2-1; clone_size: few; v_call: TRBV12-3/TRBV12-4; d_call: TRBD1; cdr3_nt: TGTGCCAGCAGCCCCACAGGGGGTCCCAATGAGCAGTTCTTC; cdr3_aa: CASSPTGGPNEQFF
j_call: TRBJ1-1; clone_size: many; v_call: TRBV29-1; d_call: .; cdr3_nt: TGCAGCGTTGGCGACCTGGGGACTGAAGCTTTCTTT; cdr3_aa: CSVGDLGTEAFF
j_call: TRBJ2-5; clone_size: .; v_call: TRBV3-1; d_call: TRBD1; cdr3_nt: TGTGCCAGCAGCCAGACAGGGGCCGGGCAGTACTTC; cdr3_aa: CASSQTGAGQYF
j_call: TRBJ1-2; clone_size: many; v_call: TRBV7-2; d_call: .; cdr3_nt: TGTGCCAGCAGCCTTAGGGGGGAACAAGGCTACACCTTC; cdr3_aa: CASSLRGEQGYTF
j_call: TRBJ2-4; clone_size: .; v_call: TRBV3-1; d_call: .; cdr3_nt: TGTGCCAGCAGCCAAGAGGTGGGGAACCTAGCCAAAAACATTCAGTACTTC; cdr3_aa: CASSQEVGNLAKNIQYF
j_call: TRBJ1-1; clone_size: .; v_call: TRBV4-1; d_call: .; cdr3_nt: TGCGCCAGCAGCCAAGTGACGGCTACGGTCACTGAAGCTTTCTTT; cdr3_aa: CASSQVTATVTEAFF
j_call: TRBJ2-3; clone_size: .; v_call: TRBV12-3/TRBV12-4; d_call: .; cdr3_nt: TGTGCCAGCAGACGGCCCGCAGATACGCAGTATTTT; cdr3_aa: CASRRPADTQYF
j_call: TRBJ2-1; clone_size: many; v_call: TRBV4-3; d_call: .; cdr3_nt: TGCGCCAGCAGCCAAGATTCGCTTGGTAGATACAATGAGCAGTTCTTC; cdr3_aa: CASSQDSLGRYNEQFF
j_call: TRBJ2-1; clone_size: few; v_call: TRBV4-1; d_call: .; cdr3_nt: TGCGCCAGCAGCCAAGGGACTAGGGGGGTAAATGAGCAGTTCTTC; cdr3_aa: CASSQGTRGVNEQFF
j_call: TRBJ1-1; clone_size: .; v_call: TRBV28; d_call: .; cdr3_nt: TGTGTCAGCAGGTCGGGACTGGGGGGAGTGAACACTGAAGCTTTCTTT; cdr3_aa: CVSRSGLGGVNTEAFF
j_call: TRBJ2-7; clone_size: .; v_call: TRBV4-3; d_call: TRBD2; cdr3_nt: TGCGCCAGCAGCCAAGGCAGCGGGGCCTCCTACGAGCAGTACTTC; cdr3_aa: CASSQGSGASYEQYF
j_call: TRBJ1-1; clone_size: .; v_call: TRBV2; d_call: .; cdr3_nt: TGTGCCAGCAGTGAGATAGGTCGAAGCACTGAAGCTTTCTTT; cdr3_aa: CASSEIGRSTEAFF
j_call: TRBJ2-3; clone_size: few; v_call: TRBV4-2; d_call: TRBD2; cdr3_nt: TGTGCCAGCAGCACAGGCGAGATTGGACTAGCGGAAGGATCGCAGTATTTT; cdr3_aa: CASSTGEIGLAEGSQYF
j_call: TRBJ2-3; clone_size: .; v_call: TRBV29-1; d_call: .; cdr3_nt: TGCAGCGTGAGCGCCCCCTCCGATACGCAGTATTTT; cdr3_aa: CSVSAPSDTQYF
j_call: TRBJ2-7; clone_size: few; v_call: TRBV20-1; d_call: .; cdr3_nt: TGCAGTGCTACAGCCGGGGGCACCTACGAGCAGTACTTC; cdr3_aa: CSATAGGTYEQYF
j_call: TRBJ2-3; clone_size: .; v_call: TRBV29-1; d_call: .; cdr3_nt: TGCAGCGCCCCAAGCACTAGCTGGGGGCCCGATACGCAGTATTTT; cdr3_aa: CSAPSTSWGPDTQYF
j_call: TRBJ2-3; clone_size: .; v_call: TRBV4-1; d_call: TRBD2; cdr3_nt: TGCGCCAGCAGCCAAGAAAGCGGGGGGGCCACAGATACGCAGTATTTT; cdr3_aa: CASSQESGGATDTQYF
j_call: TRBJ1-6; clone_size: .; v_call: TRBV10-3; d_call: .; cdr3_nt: TGTGCCATCAGTGAGAACAGGGAAAATTCACCCCTCCACTTT; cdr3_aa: CAISENRENSPLHF
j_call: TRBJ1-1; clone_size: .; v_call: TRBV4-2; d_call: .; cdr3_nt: TGTGCCAGCAGCCAAGATCAACTCAATCAGGGCACTGAAGCTTTCTTT; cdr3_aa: CASSQDQLNQGTEAFF
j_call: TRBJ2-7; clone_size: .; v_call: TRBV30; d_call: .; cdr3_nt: TGTGCCTGGAGTGTACCTAAGGGGAGGCATGAGCAGTACTTC; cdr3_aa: CAWSVPKGRHEQYF
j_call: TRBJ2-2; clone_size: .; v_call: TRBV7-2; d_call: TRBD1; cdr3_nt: TGTGCCAGCAGCTTGATACAGGGGGCCGGGGAGCTGTTTTTT; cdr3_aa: CASSLIQGAGELFF
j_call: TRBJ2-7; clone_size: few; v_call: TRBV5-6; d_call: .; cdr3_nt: TGTGCCAGCAGCTTGTGGCAGGCCCTCTCCTACGAGCAGTACTTC; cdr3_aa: CASSLWQALSYEQYF
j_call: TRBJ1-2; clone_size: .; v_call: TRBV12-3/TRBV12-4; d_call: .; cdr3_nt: TGTGCCAGCAAACTGGGGGCCTCCTATGGCTACACCTTC; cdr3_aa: CASKLGASYGYTF
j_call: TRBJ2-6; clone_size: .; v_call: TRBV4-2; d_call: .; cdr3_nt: TGTGCCAGCAGCCAACCGCTCAGTAGGGGGTCACTAGGCTCTGGGGCCAACGTCCTGACTTTC; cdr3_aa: CASSQPLSRGSLGSGANVLTF
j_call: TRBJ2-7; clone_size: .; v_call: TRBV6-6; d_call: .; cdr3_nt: TGTGCCAGCACTGGACAAGGCTACGAGCAGTACTTC; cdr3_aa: CASTGQGYEQYF
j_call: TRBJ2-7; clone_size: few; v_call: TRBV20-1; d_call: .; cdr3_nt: TGCAGTGCTAGCCTTAGTGAGGGCCCAGTGAGCTACGAGCAGTACTTC; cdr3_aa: CSASLSEGPVSYEQYF
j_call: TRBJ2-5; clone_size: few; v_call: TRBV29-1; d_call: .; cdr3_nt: TGCAGCGTTCGGTGGGGCGAGACCCAGTACTTC; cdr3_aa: CSVRWGETQYF
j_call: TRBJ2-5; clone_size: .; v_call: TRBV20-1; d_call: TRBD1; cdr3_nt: TGCAGTGCTTTCCGCTCACAGGGGGCGCGGGAGACCCAGTACTTC; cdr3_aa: CSAFRSQGARETQYF
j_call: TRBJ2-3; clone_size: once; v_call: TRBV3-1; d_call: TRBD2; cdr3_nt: TGTGCCAGCAGCCTACGGACTAGCGGGGTGGCAGATACGCAGTATTTT; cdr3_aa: CASSLRTSGVADTQYF
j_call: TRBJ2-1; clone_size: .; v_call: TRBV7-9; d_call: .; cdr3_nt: TGTGCCAGCAGCAGTGGACGGATATACAATGAGCAGTTCTTC; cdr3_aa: CASSSGRIYNEQFF
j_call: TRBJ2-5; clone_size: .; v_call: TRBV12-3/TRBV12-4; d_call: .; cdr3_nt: TGTGCCAGCAGACTTATCGGCGTACAAGAGACCCAGTACTTC; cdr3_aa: CASRLIGVQETQYF
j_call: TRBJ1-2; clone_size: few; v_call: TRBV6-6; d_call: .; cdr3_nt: TGTGCCAGCAGTCCCTTTTCGGGCGGAGGTGACTATGGCTACACCTTC; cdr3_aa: CASSPFSGGGDYGYTF
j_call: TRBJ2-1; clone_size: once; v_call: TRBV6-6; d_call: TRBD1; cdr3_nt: TGTGCCAGCAGGGACCCGGGACAGGGCAATGAGCAGTTCTTC; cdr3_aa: CASRDPGQGNEQFF
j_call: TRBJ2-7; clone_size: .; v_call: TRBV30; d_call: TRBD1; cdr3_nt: TGTGCCTGGAATACAGGGGGTGAAAACGAGCAGTACTTC; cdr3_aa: CAWNTGGENEQYF
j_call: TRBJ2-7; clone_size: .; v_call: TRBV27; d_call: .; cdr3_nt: TGTGCCAGCAGTTTATCGGCACAGGACAATCACGAGCAGTACTTC; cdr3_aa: CASSLSAQDNHEQYF
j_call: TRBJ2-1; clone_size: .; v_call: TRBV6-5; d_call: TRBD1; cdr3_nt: TGTGCCAGCAGTAATACCCTCACAGGGGGCTACAATGAGCAGTTCTTC; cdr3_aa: CASSNTLTGGYNEQFF